The 5 T cell receptor beta chains reported below all come from one sample, sequenced in a study of cytomegalovirus exposure and HLA in healthy donors. In the PCR, 60 Vbeta and 13 Jbeta primers were used. The repertoire was sequenced with immunoSEQ multiplex PCR; TCRdb's copy has only in-frame clones and lacks some. The sample has 150,000 or so clones, about 75% seen once. Source material: PBMCs. These receptors came from a man aged 18-30 years in good health and CMV-seropositive.

This rearrangement joins TRBV10-3 to TRBJ1-3, with unresolved D. Germline values: CDR1 ENHRY, CDR2 SYGVKD. With 0 bases removed from V and 5 bases from J, the gap between germline ends came to 20 bases. There are 18 residues in the CDR3. CDR3 in DNA: TGTGCCATCAGTGAGTCGACTCTAGTTGCTGGAGGGAGAAACACCATATATTTT. This sequence encodes CAISESTLVAGGRNTIYF.

This chain uses TRBV6-6 with TRBJ2-1, with 15 bases aligning to TRBD2. The CDR3 is made up of 15 amino acids. The germline V gene encodes CDR1 MNHNY and CDR2 SVGAGI (reference sequence). V dropped 5 bases and J dropped 8; count of bases not matched to a gene: 4. The chain's CDR3 is CASSTGLAGGHEQFF. For the CDR3, the DNA is TGTGCCAGCAGTACGGGACTAGCGGGAGGCCATGAGCAGTTCTTC.

The chain recombines TRBV7-3 with TRBJ2-1, with D hard to call. CDR3 length: 17 residues. Between the trimmed V and J ends, which lost 1 base and 4 bases, there was a span of 17 bases. CDR1 SGHTA and CDR2 FQGTGA come from the germline V gene. CDR3 DNA: TGTGCCAGCAGCTTAAGTGGTCCCGACACTCTTTACAATGAGCAGTTCTTC. Its protein is CASSLSGPDTLYNEQFF.

The rearrangement links TRBV28 to TRBJ2-7; 10 nucleotides line up with TRBD2. The CDR3 consists of 15 residues. Germline CDR1 is MDHEN and CDR2 is SYDVKM. J was trimmed by 2 bases and V by 1 base; bases with no gene match: 2. The CDR3 loop is CASSLSSGRAYEQYF. CDR3 DNA: TGTGCCAGCAGTTTATCGAGCGGGAGGGCCTACGAGCAGTACTTC.

The chain is built from TRBV7-9 and TRBJ2-1; 11 bases line up with TRBD2. V lost 1 base, J lost 10 bases, and 6 bases stayed unmatched. This CDR3 contains 15 residues. Germline values: CDR1 SEHNR, CDR2 FQNEAQ (reference sequence). The CDR3 spells CASSLVTSGTGEQFF. CDR3 nucleotides: TGTGCCAGCAGCTTAGTGACTAGCGGGACGGGAGAGCAGTTCTTC.